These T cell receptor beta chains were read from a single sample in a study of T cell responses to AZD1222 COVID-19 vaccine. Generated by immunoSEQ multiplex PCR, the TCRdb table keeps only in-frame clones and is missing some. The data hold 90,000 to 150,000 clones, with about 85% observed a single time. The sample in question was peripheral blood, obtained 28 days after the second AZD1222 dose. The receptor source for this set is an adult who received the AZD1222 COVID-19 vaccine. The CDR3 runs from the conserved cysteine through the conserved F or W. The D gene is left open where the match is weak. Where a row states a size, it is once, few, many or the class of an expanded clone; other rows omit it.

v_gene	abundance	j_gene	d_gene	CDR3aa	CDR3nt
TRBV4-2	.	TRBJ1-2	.	CASSQGEFGREGLGKGYTF	TGTGCCAGCAGCCAAGGGGAGTTCGGGAGGGAAGGTCTTGGTAAAGGCTACACCTTC
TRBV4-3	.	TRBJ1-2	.	CASSLSDGDGYTF	TGCGCCAGCAGCCTCTCCGACGGGGATGGCTACACCTTC
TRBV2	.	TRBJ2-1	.	CASTQSWQWYNEQFF	TGTGCCAGCACCCAATCGTGGCAGTGGTACAATGAGCAGTTCTTC
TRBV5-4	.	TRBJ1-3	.	CASSLGTPSGNTIYF	TGTGCCAGCAGCTTAGGGACACCCTCTGGAAACACCATATATTTT
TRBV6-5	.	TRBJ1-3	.	CASRLQGSGNTIYF	TGTGCCAGCAGGCTACAGGGCTCTGGAAACACCATATATTTT
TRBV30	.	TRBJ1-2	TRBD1	CASGTGDGYTF	TGTGCCTCCGGGACAGGGGATGGCTACACCTTC
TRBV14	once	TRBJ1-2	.	CASSHRKNLNYGYTF	TGTGCCAGCAGCCACAGGAAAAATTTAAACTATGGCTACACCTTC
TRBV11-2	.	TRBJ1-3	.	CASTIISGNTIYF	TGTGCCAGCACAATAATCTCTGGAAACACCATATATTTT
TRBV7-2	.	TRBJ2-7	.	CASSTQGPISYEQYF	TGTGCCAGCAGCACGCAGGGGCCGATTTCCTACGAGCAGTACTTC
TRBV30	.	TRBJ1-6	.	CAWSVWQDNSPLHF	TGTGCCTGGAGTGTCTGGCAGGATAATTCACCCCTCCACTTT
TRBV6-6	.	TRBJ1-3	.	CASSIEGYTIYF	TGTGCCAGCAGCATTGAGGGGTACACCATATATTTT
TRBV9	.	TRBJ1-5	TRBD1	CASSGQGSNQPQHF	TGTGCCAGCAGTGGACAGGGTAGCAATCAGCCCCAGCATTTT
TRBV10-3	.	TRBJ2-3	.	CAIRQGPATDTQYF	TGTGCCATCAGACAGGGACCCGCAACAGATACGCAGTATTTT
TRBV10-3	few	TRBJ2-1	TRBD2	CAIRSGGAYNEQFF	TGTGCCATCAGGAGCGGGGGGGCCTACAATGAGCAGTTCTTC
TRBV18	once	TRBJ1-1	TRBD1	CASSGRQGGNTEAFF	TGTGCCAGCTCAGGTCGACAGGGGGGAAACACTGAAGCTTTCTTT
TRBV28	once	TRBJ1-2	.	CASTPGTYGYTF	TGTGCCAGCACCCCCGGGACCTATGGCTACACCTTC
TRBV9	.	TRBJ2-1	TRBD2	CASSGRGDGFNEQFF	TGTGCCAGCAGCGGACGGGGGGACGGATTCAATGAGCAGTTCTTC
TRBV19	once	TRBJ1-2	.	CASSGMASGLYGYTF	TGTGCCAGTAGTGGAATGGCGTCAGGACTCTATGGCTACACCTTC
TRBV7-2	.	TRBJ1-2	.	CASSLGDLVDGYTF	TGTGCCAGCAGCCTGGGGGACTTAGTGGATGGCTACACCTTC
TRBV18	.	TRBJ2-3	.	CASSPPQQSSTDTQYF	TGTGCCAGCTCACCACCGCAACAGTCTAGCACAGATACGCAGTATTTT
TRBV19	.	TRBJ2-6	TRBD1	CASSMTRTGSSGANVLTF	TGTGCCAGTAGTATGACTCGGACAGGGAGCTCTGGGGCCAACGTCCTGACTTTC
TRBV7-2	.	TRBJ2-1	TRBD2	CASSLSGSSYNEQFF	TGTGCCAGCAGCTTAAGCGGGAGCTCCTACAATGAGCAGTTCTTC
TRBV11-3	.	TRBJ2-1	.	CASSLDGMAPNEQFF	TGTGCCAGCAGCTTAGATGGGATGGCCCCTAATGAGCAGTTCTTC
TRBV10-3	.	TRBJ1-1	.	CAISESMVRGRVDTEAFF	TGTGCCATCAGTGAGTCGATGGTGCGGGGGCGCGTCGACACTGAAGCTTTCTTT
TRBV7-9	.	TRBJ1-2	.	CASSLMGITNYGYTF	TGTGCCAGCAGCTTAATGGGGATCACTAACTATGGCTACACCTTC
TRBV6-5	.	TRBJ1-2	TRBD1	CASSYRGQYGYTF	TGTGCCAGCAGTTACCGGGGACAGTATGGCTACACCTTC
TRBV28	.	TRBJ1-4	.	CASSEPRGSHREKLFF	TGTGCCAGCAGCGAACCCCGTGGCAGCCATCGTGAAAAACTGTTTTTT
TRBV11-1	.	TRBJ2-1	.	CASSPGLPGLQFF	TGTGCCAGCAGCCCCGGACTCCCGGGACTCCAGTTCTTC
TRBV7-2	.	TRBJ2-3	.	CASSLSGSSTDTQYF	TGTGCCAGCAGCTTATCCGGTTCGAGCACAGATACGCAGTATTTT
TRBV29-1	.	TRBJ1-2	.	CSALWGQGYGYTF	TGCAGCGCTCTGTGGGGCCAGGGCTATGGCTACACCTTC
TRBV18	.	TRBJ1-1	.	CASSPRDLTEAFF	TGTGCCAGCTCACCACGGGACCTCACTGAAGCTTTCTTT
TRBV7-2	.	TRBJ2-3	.	CASSRRDTQYF	TGTGCCAGCAGTCGCAGGGATACGCAGTATTTT
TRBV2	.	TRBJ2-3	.	CASSEAGQAGADTQYF	TGTGCCAGCAGTGAAGCGGGGCAGGCAGGGGCAGATACGCAGTATTTT
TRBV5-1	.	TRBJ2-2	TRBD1	CASSFRQGSDGELFF	TGCGCCAGCAGCTTCCGACAGGGAAGTGACGGGGAGCTGTTTTTT
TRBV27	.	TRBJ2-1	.	CASSRGLNNEQFF	TGTGCCAGCAGTAGGGGACTGAACAATGAGCAGTTCTTC
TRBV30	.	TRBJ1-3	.	CAWNPGLSGNTIYF	TGTGCCTGGAATCCAGGACTCTCTGGAAACACCATATATTTT
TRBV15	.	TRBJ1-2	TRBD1	CATSSGDRPYGYTF	TGTGCCACCAGCAGTGGGGACAGGCCTTATGGCTACACCTTC
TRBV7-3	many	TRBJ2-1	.	CASSPVPDAYNEQFF	TGTGCCAGCAGCCCAGTACCTGACGCTTACAATGAGCAGTTCTTC
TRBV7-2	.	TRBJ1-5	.	CASSSDPGGNQPQHF	TGTGCCAGCAGCTCAGACCCTGGGGGCAATCAGCCCCAGCATTTT
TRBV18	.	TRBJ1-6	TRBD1	CASSPGTGGEPLHF	TGTGCCAGCTCCCCCGGGACAGGGGGGGAACCCCTCCACTTT
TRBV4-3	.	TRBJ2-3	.	CASSQHLGATDTQYF	TGCGCCAGCAGCCAACACTTGGGAGCCACAGATACGCAGTATTTT
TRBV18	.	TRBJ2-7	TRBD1	CASSPQGQSNFEQYF	TGTGCCAGCTCACCACAGGGACAGTCGAATTTCGAGCAGTACTTC
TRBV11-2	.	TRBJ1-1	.	CASSLDFFEGRGAFF	TGTGCCAGCAGCTTAGATTTCTTCGAGGGGAGAGGAGCTTTCTTT
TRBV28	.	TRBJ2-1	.	CASSLLVGGYNEQFF	TGTGCCAGCAGCCTCCTAGTCGGGGGATACAATGAGCAGTTCTTC
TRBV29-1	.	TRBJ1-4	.	CSANGGGEKLFF	TGCAGCGCGAACGGTGGCGGGGAAAAACTGTTTTTT
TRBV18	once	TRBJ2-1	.	CASSRGRTWDEQFF	TGTGCCAGCTCACGGGGCAGGACCTGGGATGAGCAGTTCTTC